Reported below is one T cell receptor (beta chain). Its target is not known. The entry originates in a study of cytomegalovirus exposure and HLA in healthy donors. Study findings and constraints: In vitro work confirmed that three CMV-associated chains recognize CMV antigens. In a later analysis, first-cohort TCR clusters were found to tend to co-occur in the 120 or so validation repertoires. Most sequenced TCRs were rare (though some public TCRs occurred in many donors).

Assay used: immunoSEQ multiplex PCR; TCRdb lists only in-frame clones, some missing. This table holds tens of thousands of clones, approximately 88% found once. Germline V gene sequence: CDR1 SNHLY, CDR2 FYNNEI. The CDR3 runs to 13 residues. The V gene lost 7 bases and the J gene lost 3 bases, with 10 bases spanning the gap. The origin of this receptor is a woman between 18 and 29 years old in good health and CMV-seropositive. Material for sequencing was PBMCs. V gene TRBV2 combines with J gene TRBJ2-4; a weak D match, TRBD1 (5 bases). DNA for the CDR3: TGTGCCAGCACATCCCAGGGCAAAAACATTCAGTACTTC. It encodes CASTSQGKNIQYF.